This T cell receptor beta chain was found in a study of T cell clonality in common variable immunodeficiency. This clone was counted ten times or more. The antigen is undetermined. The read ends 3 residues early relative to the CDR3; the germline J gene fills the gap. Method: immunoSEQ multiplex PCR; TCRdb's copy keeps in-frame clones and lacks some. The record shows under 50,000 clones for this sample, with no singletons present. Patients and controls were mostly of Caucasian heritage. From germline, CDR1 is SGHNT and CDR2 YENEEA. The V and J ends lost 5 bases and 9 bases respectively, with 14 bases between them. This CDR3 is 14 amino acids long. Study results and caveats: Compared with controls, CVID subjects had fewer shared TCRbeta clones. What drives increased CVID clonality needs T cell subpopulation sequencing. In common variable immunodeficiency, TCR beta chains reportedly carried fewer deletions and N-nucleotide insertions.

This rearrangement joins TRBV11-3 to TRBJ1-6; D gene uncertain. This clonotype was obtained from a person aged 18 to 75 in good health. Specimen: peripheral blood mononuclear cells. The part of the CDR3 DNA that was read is TGTGCCAGCAGCCGGACTTCCCTTGGTTCACCC. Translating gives CASSRTSLGSP. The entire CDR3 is CASSRTSLGSPLHF. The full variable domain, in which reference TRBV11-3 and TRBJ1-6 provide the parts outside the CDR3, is EAGVVQSPRYKIIEKKQPVAFWCNPISGHNTLYWYLQNLGQGPELLIRYENEEAVDDSQLPKDRFSAERLKGVDSTLKIQPAELGDSAVYLCASSRTSLGSPLHFGNGTRLTVT.